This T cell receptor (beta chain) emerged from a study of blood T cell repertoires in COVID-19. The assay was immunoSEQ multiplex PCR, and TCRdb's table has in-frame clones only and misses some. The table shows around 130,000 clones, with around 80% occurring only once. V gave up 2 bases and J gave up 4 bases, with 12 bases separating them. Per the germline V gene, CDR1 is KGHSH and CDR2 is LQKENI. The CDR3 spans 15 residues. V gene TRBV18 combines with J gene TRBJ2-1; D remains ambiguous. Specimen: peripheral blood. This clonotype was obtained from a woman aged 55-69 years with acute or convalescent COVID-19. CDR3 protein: CASSPLRSEYNEQFF. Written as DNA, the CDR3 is TGTGCCAGCTCACCATTGAGGTCCGAGTACAATGAGCAGTTCTTC.